These 12 T cell receptor beta chains came from one sample sequenced in a study of read filtering for tumor transcriptome and immune sequencing. From approximately 400 ng of RNA, a library with molecular barcoded alpha/delta and beta/gamma adaptors was made. TCRdb fed the reads into MiXCR, producing one record per CDR3 protein. The data contain 30,000 to 45,000 distinct CDR3 sequences, approximately 15% of them singletons. Sequencing was carried out using a population of CD138-negative cells sorted from bone marrow. The receptors here all came from a donor aged 40 or older with multiple myeloma.

This clonotype was seen repeatedly, ten times or more. The gene calls are TRBV7-2 and TRBJ2-3; TRBD2 matches at 8 bases. Germline V lookup: CDR1 SGHTA, CDR2 FQGNSA. With V trimmed by 3 bases and J by 4 bases, 6 bases remained unmatched. CDR3 size: 15 residues. CDR3 nucleotide sequence: TGTGCCAGCAGCTTGGACGGGAGGGGCGCAGATACGCAGTATTTT. Protein: CASSLDGRGADTQYF. Variable domain in full (rest from reference TRBV7-2 and TRBJ2-3): GAGVSQSPSNKVTEKGKDVELRCDPISGHTALYWYRQSLGQGLEFLIYFQGNSAPDKSGLPSDRFSAERTGGSVSTLTIQRTQQEDSAVYLCASSLDGRGADTQYFGPGTRLTVL.

This clonotype was seen at least ten times. The rearrangement uses TRBV6-2 or TRBV6-3 and TRBJ2-5, with 7 nucleotides matching TRBD2. Per germline, CDR1 MNHEY and CDR2 SVGEGT. Trimming took 8 bases from V and 1 from J; bases not matched to a gene: 4. The CDR3 sequence is 13 residues long. The CDR3 reads CASRSSGQETQYF. The CDR3 bases are TGTGCCAGCCGGTCTAGCGGCCAAGAGACCCAGTACTTC.

This chain uses TRBV3-1 with TRBJ2-4; maybe TRBD2 (5 bases). The CDR3 totals 19 residues. The V and J ends lost 0 bases and 2 bases respectively, with 20 bases between them. Germline V gene sequence: CDR1 LGHDT, CDR2 YNNKEL (reference sequence). In DNA, the CDR3 is TGTGCCAGCAGCCAAGAGTCTTTCAGAGGGAGAATTACCAAAAACATTCAGTACTTC. Encoded protein: CASSQESFRGRITKNIQYF.

This clonotype was detected a few times. It may be a read error: a sequence one base away is much more abundant. This CDR3 is missing its conserved last phenylalanine or tryptophan, likely due to a read error. The chain recombines TRBV12-3 or TRBV12-4 with TRBJ1-5; 7 bases fit TRBD1. V lost 5 bases to trimming and J lost 1 base; unmatched junction nucleotides: 2. The CDR3 is 14 residues long. The CDR3 nucleotides are TGTGCCAGCAGTACAGGGGAGAGCAATCAGCCCCAGCATCTT. This encodes CASSTGESNQPQHL.

This chain joins TRBV6-6 and TRBJ2-1; D uncertain. V shed 6 bases and J shed 7 bases, with 7 bases lying between them. CDR1 and CDR2 from the germline V gene are MNHNY and SVGAGI (reference sequence). CDR3 length: 11 residues. Here the CDR3 reads CASSPRNEQFF. CDR3 nucleotides: TGTGCCAGCAGCCCTAGGAATGAGCAGTTCTTC.

This clonotype showed up many times. A read error is possible here, since a much larger clone lies one base away. The V call is TRBV7-7, the J call TRBJ1-4, with D perhaps matching TRBD1 (5 bases). The CDR3 is 13 residues long. The germline V gene encodes CDR1 SSHAT and CDR2 FNYEAQ (reference sequence). CDR3 loop: CASSVNRNEKLCF. CDR3 coding DNA: TGTGCTAGCAGCGTAAACAGGAATGAAAAACTGTGTTTT.

This clonotype was found many times. The chain recombines TRBV7-8 with TRBJ2-1; 12 bases line up with TRBD1. Germline assignment: CDR1 SGHVS and CDR2 FQNEAQ. V gave up 2 bases and J gave up 9 bases; unmatched junction bases: 8. The CDR3 consists of 16 residues. For the CDR3, the DNA is TGTGCCAGCAGCTTAAGCTCCGGGACAGGGGGCAGTGAGCAGTTCTTC. This gives the protein CASSLSSGTGGSEQFF.

This clonotype has at least ten counts. The chain combines TRBV7-9 with TRBJ2-7, with a possible D match to TRBD1 (6 bases). The CDR3 totals 15 residues. V lost 2 bases to trimming and J lost 7 bases, with 18 bases between them. CDR1 SEHNR and CDR2 FQNEAQ come from the germline V gene (reference sequence). CDR3 region: CASSLLTGQFGEQYF. The DNA for the CDR3 is TGTGCCAGCAGCTTATTAACAGGGCAGTTTGGGGAGCAGTACTTC.

The rearrangement joins TRBV29-1 to TRBJ2-3; D remains unclear. The germline CDR1 and CDR2 sequences are SQVTM and ANQGSEA. The ends were cut back, 2 bases at V and 4 bases at J, with 7 bases in the middle. This CDR3 region has 12 residues. The CDR3 region is CSVERVPDTQYF. The CDR3 bases are TGCAGCGTTGAAAGGGTCCCAGATACGCAGTATTTT.

This clonotype was seen a handful of times. The V call is TRBV5-1, the J call TRBJ2-2; a possible D gene is TRBD2 (5 bases). The CDR3 loop spans 14 amino acids. V was pared by 0 bases and J by 5 bases, with 8 bases between. The V gene's germline CDR1 is SGHRS and CDR2 YFSETQ. CDR3 region: CASSLVAGTGELFF. CDR3 bases: TGCGCCAGCAGCTTGGTGGCGGGTACCGGGGAGCTGTTTTTT.

This clonotype is medium-sized within its sample. The rearrangement links TRBV20-1 to TRBJ2-1; 7 positions match TRBD1. The length of the CDR3 is 14 residues. V gave up 1 base and J gave up 7 bases; unmatched junction bases: 7. In germline, CDR1 is DFQATT, CDR2 SNEGSKA (reference sequence). The DNA for the CDR3 is TGCAGTGCTAGAGCCGAGACAGGGTTGAATGAGCAGTTCTTC. Translated: CSARAETGLNEQFF.

Ten or more counts support this clonotype. V and J are TRBV6-1 and TRBJ1-2; D possibly corresponds to TRBD1 (6 bases). Trimming pared 3 bases from V and 4 bases from J, leaving 15 bases between. The germline V gene has CDR1 MNHNS and CDR2 SASEGT. CDR3 size: 15 residues. The CDR3, as DNA: TGTGCCAGCAGTGATACAGACAGGAGATCCTATGGCTACACCTTC. Translating it yields CASSDTDRRSYGYTF.